This T cell receptor (beta chain) was recorded in a study of T cell changes during pregnancy in multiple sclerosis. Here immunoSEQ multiplex PCR was the method, and the copy in TCRdb shows in-frame clones only, minus some. This sample yields fewer than 55,000 clones, of which about 90% are seen a single time; under 6.5% belongs to the top ten. This receptor was taken from a female donor in good health, enrolled as a control in a pregnancy study. The input for sequencing was peripheral blood, taken after pregnancy.

This CDR3 is CASSPDNEQFF. CDR3 DNA: TGTGCCAGCAGCCCCGACAATGAGCAGTTCTTC. The V gene is TRBV7-2, the J gene TRBJ2-1; D not certain. Trimming shortened V by 5 bases and J by 5 bases, and 4 bases separated the two germline ends. The CDR3 is made up of 11 amino acids. The germline V gene has CDR1 SGHTA and CDR2 FQGNSA.